This T cell receptor beta chain comes out of a study of blood T cells in healthy people across ages. V lost 6 bases and J lost 3; bases outside the gene matches: 7. Per the germline V gene, CDR1 is DFQATT and CDR2 is SNEGSKA (reference sequence). CDR3 length equals 14 residues. A second PCR, run for about 7 to 12 cycles, used a sample-barcoded 5' primer plus a J-beta primer mix. No fewer than 2.5 million CDR3-containing paired-end reads came from each sample. From the 5' RACE reads, TCRdb called clonotypes with MiXCR, one entry per CDR3 protein. The data show 1 million or so distinct CDR3 sequences, 35% to 55% seen once.

This clonotype originated in a woman aged 60 to 75 in good health. V usage is TRBV20-1 and J usage is TRBJ2-5, with TRBD2 matching over 10 bases. The sample consisted of blood. CDR3 in amino acids: CSADPGTSEETQYF. For the CDR3, the DNA is TGCAGTGCAGATCCCGGGACTAGCGAAGAGACCCAGTACTTC.